The rows below give T cell receptor beta chains drawn from one sample of a study of T cell responses to AZD1222 COVID-19 vaccine. TCRdb's copy holds only in-frame clones and misses some; the assay was immunoSEQ multiplex PCR. The table records roughly 170,000 clones, around 94% of them present only once. Sequencing was performed on peripheral blood, taken 28 days after the second AZD1222 dose. The receptors stem from an adult who received the AZD1222 COVID-19 vaccine. Both conserved end residues are part of each CDR3. The D gene is left open where the match is weak. The size entry is marked missing in some rows and otherwise reads once, few, many or a size class.

j_call clone_size v_call d_call cdr3_nt cdr3_aa
TRBJ1-1 . TRBV7-2 . TGTGCCAGCAGCTTAGCGTTAGGGGGCACTGAAGCTTTCTTT CASSLALGGTEAFF
TRBJ2-7 . TRBV6-1 . TGTGCCAGCAGTGAATCTTTTTTCCACGAGCAGTACTTC CASSESFFHEQYF
TRBJ2-7 . TRBV7-9 . TGTGCCAGCAGCTTACCCGGGACAAAGACCTACGAGCAGTACTTC CASSLPGTKTYEQYF
TRBJ1-2 . TRBV9 . TGTGCCAGCAGCGTAGCGGGGGGGGGCAACTATGGCTACACCTTC CASSVAGGGNYGYTF
TRBJ1-2 . TRBV7-9 . TGTGCCAGCAGCTCATTCCAGGGACCCCCGAGCTATCTCTATGGCTACACCTTC CASSSFQGPPSYLYGYTF
TRBJ1-5 . TRBV6-2/TRBV6-3 TRBD1 TGTGCCAGCAGTTTCAGGGGGCGTCAGCCCCAGCATTTT CASSFRGRQPQHF
TRBJ2-2 . TRBV2 TRBD2 TGTGCCAGCAGTGGGGGGACTATCACCGGGGAGCTGTTTTTT CASSGGTITGELFF
TRBJ1-2 . TRBV5-4 . TGTGCCAGCAGCCTCTCTAACTATGGCTACACCTTC CASSLSNYGYTF
TRBJ2-7 . TRBV12-3/TRBV12-4 . TGTGCCAGCGGAAATGATAGTACCTACGAGCAGTACTTC CASGNDSTYEQYF
TRBJ1-5 . TRBV24-1 TRBD1 TGTGCCACCAGTGATTTAGATGGGGACAGGAGGGTTAGCAATCAGCCCCAGCATTTT CATSDLDGDRRVSNQPQHF
TRBJ1-6 . TRBV5-4 . TGTGCCAGCAGCACCAGTCATTCACCCCTCCACTTT CASSTSHSPLHF
TRBJ1-4 . TRBV7-3 . TGTGCCAGCAGCCCACGACAGGCACTAGCAACTAATGAAAAACTGTTTTTT CASSPRQALATNEKLFF
TRBJ1-6 few TRBV27 . TGTGCCAGCAGTTTATGGCCCTATAATTCACCCCTCCACTTT CASSLWPYNSPLHF
TRBJ2-5 . TRBV11-2 TRBD2 TGTGCCAGCAGCCGTTCTAGCGGGGTTTTCGCGGAGACCCAGTACTTC CASSRSSGVFAETQYF
TRBJ2-3 once TRBV27 . TGTGCCAGCAGTCAGCTTGATACGCAGTATTTT CASSQLDTQYF
TRBJ1-1 . TRBV11-3 TRBD1 TGTGCCAGCAGCGAAACAGGGGGAGCATCTGAAGCTTTCTTT CASSETGGASEAFF
TRBJ2-7 . TRBV28 . TGTGCCAGCATTGGAGAGAACTCCTACGAGCAGTACTTC CASIGENSYEQYF
TRBJ1-4 once TRBV7-6 TRBD1 TGTGCCACCGCGGGACAGCCTAATGAAAAACTGTTTTTT CATAGQPNEKLFF
TRBJ1-5 . TRBV6-2/TRBV6-3 . TGTGCCAGCAGTTACCAGGGATATAGCAATCAGCCCCAGCATTTT CASSYQGYSNQPQHF
TRBJ1-4 . TRBV18 . TGTGCCAGCTCACCACCCTCCTCGACAGCGTTAAGTGAAAAACTGTTTTTT CASSPPSSTALSEKLFF
TRBJ1-3 . TRBV30 TRBD1 TGTGCTTGGATGACAGGGGCTGGAAACACCATATATTTT CAWMTGAGNTIYF
TRBJ1-5 . TRBV6-5 . TGTGCCAGCAGCCAGGACGGGGGCTATGGTCAGCCCCAGCATTTT CASSQDGGYGQPQHF
TRBJ2-3 . TRBV19 . TGTGCCAGTAGTATAAGAACGAGCACAGATACGCAGTATTTT CASSIRTSTDTQYF
TRBJ2-7 . TRBV27 TRBD2 TGTGCCAGCAGTTCGCTAGCGGGGCCCTACGAGCAGTACTTC CASSSLAGPYEQYF
TRBJ2-4 . TRBV3-1/TRBV3-2 . TGTGCCAGCGGTGAGGCCTCTGGGCCTGAAAACATTCAGTACTTC CASGEASGPENIQYF
TRBJ2-7 . TRBV5-6 TRBD2 TGTGCCAGCAGCTCGCGGACTAGCGCGGATATCGCCTACGAGCAGTACTTC CASSSRTSADIAYEQYF
TRBJ2-3 . TRBV19 . TGTGCCAGCGGGAAAGGGTCCGGGGTCCCAGATACGCAGTATTTT CASGKGSGVPDTQYF
TRBJ1-1 few TRBV19 . TGTGCCAGTAGTCCCCGGGAGACTGAAGCTTTCTTT CASSPRETEAFF
TRBJ1-3 . TRBV5-6 . TGTGCCAGCAGCTTGAGAAGGAGTTACTCTGGAAACACCATATATTTT CASSLRRSYSGNTIYF
TRBJ1-4 . TRBV3-1/TRBV3-2 . TGTGCCAGCAGCTACCGGGACAACCGTGAAAAACTGTTTTTT CASSYRDNREKLFF
TRBJ1-2 . TRBV28 . TGTGCCAGCAGTTTTGAAGCCTGGGTCGGCGGCTACACCTTC CASSFEAWVGGYTF
TRBJ1-2 . TRBV6-6 . TGTGCCACCCTGCTCTTGGTACCTAACTATGGCTACACCTTC CATLLLVPNYGYTF
TRBJ2-3 . TRBV9 . TGTGCCAGCAGCGCCGAGGACTTTGCAGATACGCAGTATTTT CASSAEDFADTQYF
TRBJ1-2 . TRBV9 TRBD1 TGTGCCAGCAGCCTTACCCCGGGACAGGGGACCTATGGCTACACCTTC CASSLTPGQGTYGYTF
TRBJ2-7 . TRBV19 . TGTGCCAGTAGCGTCGGACAGTACGAGCAGTACTTC CASSVGQYEQYF
TRBJ1-1 . TRBV24-1 . TGTGCCACCAGTGATCCCGGCAACACTGAAGCTTTCTTT CATSDPGNTEAFF
TRBJ2-6 . TRBV5-5 . TGTGCCAGCAGCTCGGGCAGGCTCGCTGGGGCCAACGTCCTGACTTTC CASSSGRLAGANVLTF
TRBJ2-2 . TRBV3-1/TRBV3-2 TRBD2 TGTGCCAGCCGGGGAGGGTTGGCCGGGGAGCTGTTTTTT CASRGGLAGELFF
TRBJ1-1 . TRBV7-8 . TGTGCCAGCAGCTTAGCGGCTGGGGTGAACACTGAAGCTTTCTTT CASSLAAGVNTEAFF
TRBJ2-3 . TRBV7-9 . TGTGCCAGCATCCACGGGGGCAGCACAGATACGCAGTATTTT CASIHGGSTDTQYF
TRBJ2-3 . TRBV19 . TGTGCCAGTAGGGACATAAGCACAGATACGCAGTATTTT CASRDISTDTQYF
TRBJ1-1 . TRBV2 . TGTGCCAGCAGGGAAACGTTTTTGGGGGGGCCTTTGAACACTGAAGCTTTCTTT CASRETFLGGPLNTEAFF
TRBJ1-6 . TRBV6-6 . TGTGCCAGCAGTTACGATACCAATTCACCCCTCCACTTT CASSYDTNSPLHF
TRBJ2-1 . TRBV5-5 TRBD1 TGTGCCAGCTTGAATAGGGGACAGGGGGCCTATAAGCAGTTCTTC CASLNRGQGAYKQFF
TRBJ2-1 . TRBV5-1 . TGCGCCAGCAGTTTGTCGTTACAATCCTACAATGAGCAGTTCTTC CASSLSLQSYNEQFF
TRBJ2-1 . TRBV6-5 TRBD2 TGTGCCAGCAGTTTACTAGCGGGAGAGGACAATGAGCAGTTCTTC CASSLLAGEDNEQFF